The 8 T cell receptor beta chains given below trace back to one sample, sequenced in a study of T cell changes during pregnancy in multiple sclerosis. Measured with immunoSEQ multiplex PCR; TCRdb has only the in-frame clones, and not every one. The table lists 95,000 to 150,000 clones, about 94% of them singletons. The specimen was peripheral blood, collected before pregnancy. The receptor source for this set is a female donor with multiple sclerosis, enrolled in a pregnancy study.

The rearrangement joins TRBV11-3 to TRBJ2-2; 8 bases are a match to TRBD2. Trimming took 5 bases from V and 6 from J; bases not matched to a gene: 5. The germline V gene has CDR1 SGHNT and CDR2 YENEEA. This CDR3 is 14 amino acids long. CDR3 in amino acids: CASSPRAGAGELFF. CDR3 nucleotides: TGTGCCAGCAGCCCCAGAGCGGGGGCCGGGGAGCTGTTTTTT.

The chain recombines TRBV5-6 with TRBJ2-5; 7 nucleotides align to TRBD1. After removal of 3 bases from V and 5 bases from J, the junction contained 19 bases not matched to a gene. This CDR3 is built from 18 residues. In germline, CDR1 is SGHDT, CDR2 YYEEEE. CDR3 sequence reads: CASSSVLDRPLGGETQYF. In DNA form, the CDR3 reads TGTGCCAGCAGCTCGGTGTTGGACAGGCCCCTCGGCGGGGAGACCCAGTACTTC. Variable domain in full (rest from reference TRBV5-6 and TRBJ2-5): DAGVTQSPTHLIKTRGQQVTLRCSPKSGHDTVSWYQQALGQGPQFIFQYYEEEERQRGNFPDRFSGHQFPNYSSELNVNALLLGDSALYLCASSSVLDRPLGGETQYFGPGTRLLVL.

V is TRBV25-1 and J is TRBJ1-5; a possible D gene is TRBD1 (6 bases). Per the germline V gene, CDR1 is MGHDK and CDR2 is SYGVNS. V was cut by 5 bases and J by 6 bases, with 14 bases left in between. This CDR3 has 14 residues. The CDR3 nucleotides read TGTGCCAGCAGTACCACAGGGTCGGGTCAGCCCCAGCATTTT. This gives the protein CASSTTGSGQPQHF.

The V and J genes are TRBV6-5 and TRBJ1-1; tentative D call: TRBD1 (5 bases). CDR3 length equals 13 residues. Germline CDR1 reads MNHEY; CDR2 reads SVGAGI. CDR3 amino acids: CVSLKTANTEAFF. The CDR3 DNA is TGTGTAAGTCTGAAGACAGCGAACACTGAAGCTTTCTTT.

This chain uses TRBV6-6 with TRBJ1-6, with 8 bases lining up with TRBD1. CDR1 is MNHNY, CDR2 SVGAGI, per germline (reference sequence). V lost 6 bases to trimming and J lost 9 bases; unmatched junction nucleotides: 7. The CDR3 is 14 residues long. CDR3 coding DNA: TGTGCCAGCAGATCGGACAGGGAGGGTTCACCCCTCCACTTT. This gives the protein CASRSDREGSPLHF.

This chain uses TRBV29-1 with TRBJ2-7, with a tentative D call TRBD1 (5 bases). V was trimmed by 7 bases and J by 2 bases, leaving 15 bases between them. Germline CDR1 reads SQVTM; CDR2 reads ANQGSEA. The CDR3 extends over 13 amino acids. CDR3: CSARTDSTYEQYF. CDR3 bases: TGCAGCGCCCGAACCGACAGCACCTACGAGCAGTACTTC.

Only a few counts were recorded for this clone. The chain employs TRBV5-1 and TRBJ2-1, with 9 bases lining up with TRBD2. The germline V gene encodes CDR1 SGHRS and CDR2 YFSETQ. V shed 4 bases, J shed 0 bases, and the junction held 11 bases outside the gene matches. This CDR3 contains 18 residues. The CDR3 sequence is CASSPSAGGYGSYNEQFF. The CDR3 DNA is TGCGCCAGCAGCCCCTCAGCGGGAGGCTACGGCTCCTACAATGAGCAGTTCTTC.

V and J are TRBV19 and TRBJ2-1; D not certain. The CDR3 runs to 17 residues. Trimming stripped 8 bases from V and 6 bases from J, with 26 bases between. Per germline, CDR1 LNHDA and CDR2 SQIVND (reference sequence). The CDR3 sequence is CASSGTAFHSYPNEQFF. For the CDR3, the DNA is TGTGCCAGTTCCGGAACAGCCTTTCACTCCTACCCCAATGAGCAGTTCTTC.